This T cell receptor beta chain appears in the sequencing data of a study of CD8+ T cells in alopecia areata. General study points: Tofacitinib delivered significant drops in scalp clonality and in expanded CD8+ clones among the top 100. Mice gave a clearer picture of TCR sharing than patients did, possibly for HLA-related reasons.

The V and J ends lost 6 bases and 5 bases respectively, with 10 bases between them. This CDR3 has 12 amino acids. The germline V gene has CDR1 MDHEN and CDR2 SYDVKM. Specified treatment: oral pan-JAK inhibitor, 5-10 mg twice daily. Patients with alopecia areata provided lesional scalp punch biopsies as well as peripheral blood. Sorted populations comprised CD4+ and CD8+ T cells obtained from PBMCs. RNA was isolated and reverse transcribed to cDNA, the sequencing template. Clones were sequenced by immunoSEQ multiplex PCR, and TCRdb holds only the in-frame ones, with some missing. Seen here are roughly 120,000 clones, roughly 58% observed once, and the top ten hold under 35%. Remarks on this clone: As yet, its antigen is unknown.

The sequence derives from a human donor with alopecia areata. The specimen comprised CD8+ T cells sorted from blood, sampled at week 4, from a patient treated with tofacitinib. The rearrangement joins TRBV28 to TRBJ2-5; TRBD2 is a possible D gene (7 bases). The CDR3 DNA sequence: TGTGCCAGCAGCAGGGGAGGGGAGACCCAGTACTTC. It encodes CASSRGGETQYF.